This T cell receptor (beta chain) was profiled in a study of radiation and T cells in renal cell carcinoma. As to time point: baseline pretreatment blood. Treatment meaning: 15 Gy SBRT to primary tumor, nephrectomy 4 weeks later. The tumor was a clear cell renal cell carcinoma. Profiled with immunoSEQ multiplex PCR; TCRdb holds only in-frame clones, not every one. The table records 100,000 to 150,000 clones, approximately 80% of them present only once. V was shortened by 5 bases and J by 5 bases, with 10 bases between the two germline ends. Germline CDR1 MNHEY, CDR2 SMNVEV (reference sequence). The CDR3 runs 13 residues.

This chain joins TRBV27 and TRBJ1-3, with D perhaps matching TRBD1 (6 bases). The sequence came from a woman aged 60 to 75 with renal cell carcinoma. Source: blood, taken from a patient whose treatment included radiotherapy and nephrectomy. The CDR3 is CASSPDSRNTIYF. CDR3 DNA sequence: TGTGCCAGCAGTCCGGACAGCAGAAACACCATATATTTT.